The 24 T cell receptor beta chains presented below share a single source sample, sequenced in a study of OX40 agonist ivuxolimab in advanced cancers. Clones were read by immunoSEQ multiplex PCR, and TCRdb kept only the in-frame ones, dropping some. The profile shows some 50,000 clones, roughly 80% of them singletons. Sequences were derived from CD4+ or CD8+ T cells sorted from blood, sampled in a trial of the OX40 agonist ivuxolimab. Receptors were obtained from an adult with an advanced solid tumor such as melanoma, head and neck, liver or kidney cancer.

In nucleotides, the CDR3 is TGTGCCAGCAGTGAACGCAGCTCCTACGAGCAGTACTTC. It specifies CASSERSSYEQYF. This rearrangement joins TRBV6-1 to TRBJ2-7; D unclear. Germline V CDR1 and CDR2: MNHNS, SASEGT. The V gene lost 2 bases and the J gene lost 0 bases, with 5 bases spanning the gap. This CDR3 is built from 13 residues.

The genes are TRBV4-2 and TRBJ1-2; tentative D call: TRBD1 (6 bases). Germline-derived CDR1 and CDR2 are LGHNA and YNFKEQ. The CDR3 spans 15 residues. Trimming shortened V by 0 bases and J by 3 bases, and 11 bases separated the two germline ends. The CDR3 DNA reads TGTGCCAGCAGCCAAGAGGAGGGGGGGTACTATGGCTACACCTTC. As protein: CASSQEEGGYYGYTF.

The chain joins TRBV5-1 to TRBJ2-1; tentatively, D is TRBD1 or TRBD2 (5 bases each). Trimming took off 4 bases at V and 5 bases at J, with 16 bases between the two ends. Germline V CDR1 and CDR2: SGHRS, YFSETQ. The CDR3 has 15 amino acids. The chain's CDR3 is CASSGGESSNNEQFF. CDR3 nucleotide sequence: TGCGCCAGCAGCGGGGGTGAGAGTAGCAACAATGAGCAGTTCTTC.

The V call is TRBV7-2, the J call TRBJ2-1; D is unclear. Germline CDR1 reads SGHTA; CDR2 reads FQGNSA. There are 16 residues in the CDR3. The V and J ends lost 5 bases and 0 bases respectively, with 14 bases between them. CDR3 bases: TGTGCCAGCAGCCCGATGCCATCCCCCTCCTACAATGAGCAGTTCTTC. Translation: CASSPMPSPSYNEQFF.

This chain connects TRBV29-1 to TRBJ2-3; 9 nucleotides match TRBD2. The CDR3 consists of 16 residues. J lost 1 base, V lost 2 bases, and 7 bases had no gene match. Germline V gene sequence: CDR1 SQVTM, CDR2 ANQGSEA. The CDR3 nucleotides are TGCAGCGTTGAAATCAGGCTAGCGGGGCGCACAGATACGCAGTATTTT. It encodes CSVEIRLAGRTDTQYF.

Only one count was recorded for this clone. V gene TRBV7-3 combines with J gene TRBJ2-1; a possible D gene is TRBD2 (6 bases). Trimming cost V 2 bases and J 8 bases, with 13 bases left between them. Germline-derived CDR1 and CDR2 are SGHTA and FQGTGA. The CDR3 is 14 amino acids. CDR3 sequence (DNA): TGTGCCAGCAGCTTATTGACTAGTTCCGATGAGCAGTTCTTC. Amino acid sequence: CASSLLTSSDEQFF.

The chain links TRBV7-2 to TRBJ2-2; D is possibly TRBD2 (5 bases). CDR3 size: 15 residues. V shed 1 base and J shed 0 bases, with 6 bases lying between them. Germline values: CDR1 SGHTA, CDR2 FQGNSA. The CDR3 spells CASSLDGANTGELFF. The CDR3 bases are TGTGCCAGCAGCTTAGACGGGGCGAACACCGGGGAGCTGTTTTTT.

This chain uses TRBV25-1 with TRBJ2-6; TRBD1 aligns across 8 bases. The CDR3 spans 18 residues. J lost 1 base, V lost 2 bases, and 7 bases had no gene match. Looked up from germline, CDR1 is MGHDK and CDR2 is SYGVNS. The CDR3 is CASSEGSQGASGANVLTF. CDR3 sequence (DNA): TGTGCCAGCAGTGAAGGGAGTCAGGGGGCGTCTGGGGCCAACGTCCTGACTTTC.

The rearrangement links TRBV5-4 to TRBJ1-3, with 7 bases identical to TRBD1. The germline V gene encodes CDR1 SGHNT and CDR2 YYREEE (reference sequence). J was trimmed by 3 bases and V by 2 bases; bases with no gene match: 2. The CDR3 sequence is 14 residues long. CDR3 in DNA: TGTGCCAGCAGCTTCGACAGGGATGGAAACACCATATATTTT. It specifies CASSFDRDGNTIYF.

This chain joins TRBV29-1 and TRBJ2-1, with 7 bases that match TRBD1. CDR3 length: 15 residues. Looked up from germline, CDR1 is SQVTM and CDR2 is ANQGSEA. The V gene end was trimmed by 5 bases and the J gene end by 1 base; junction bases not matched to a gene: 8. The CDR3: CSVSEGAISYNEQFF. In DNA, the CDR3 is TGCAGCGTTTCAGAGGGGGCGATTTCCTACAATGAGCAGTTCTTC.

This chain links TRBV30 with TRBJ2-1, with 10 bases identical to TRBD1. The V gene's germline CDR1 is GTSNPN and CDR2 SVGIG (reference sequence). The CDR3 sequence is 15 residues long. The ends lost 7 bases at V and 7 bases at J; junction bases unmatched: 13. The CDR3: CASLPPGQGRNEQFF. The CDR3 nucleotides read TGTGCCTCGCTGCCTCCGGGACAGGGGAGGAATGAGCAGTTCTTC.

The chain couples TRBV19 to TRBJ2-1; the D gene is possibly TRBD1 (5 bases). This CDR3 comprises 15 residues. Trimming stripped 5 bases from V and 3 bases from J, with 14 bases between. Germline CDR1 is LNHDA and CDR2 is SQIVND (reference sequence). The CDR3 loop is CASSPPGYRYNEQFF. The CDR3, as DNA: TGTGCCAGTAGTCCACCAGGGTATCGCTACAATGAGCAGTTCTTC. The whole variable domain, remainder taken from reference TRBV19 and TRBJ2-1, is DGGITQSPKYLFRKEGQNVTLSCEQNLNHDAMYWYRQDPGQGLRLIYYSQIVNDFQKGDIAEGYSVSREKKESFPLTVTSAQKNPTAFYLCASSPPGYRYNEQFFGPGTRLTVL.

The chain combines TRBV2 with TRBJ2-1; TRBD2 aligns across 10 bases. Germline V lookup: CDR1 SNHLY, CDR2 FYNNEI. The CDR3 is 15 residues long. Trimming took 5 bases from V and 2 from J; bases not matched to a gene: 3. The CDR3 DNA is TGTGCCAGCAGTCTGACTAGCGGGCCCTACAATGAGCAGTTCTTC. Translated, it gives CASSLTSGPYNEQFF.

V gene TRBV7-8 combines with J gene TRBJ2-1, with D possibly being TRBD1 (5 bases). V lost 1 base to trimming and J lost 0 bases, with 10 bases between them. Looked up from germline, CDR1 is SGHVS and CDR2 is FQNEAQ. This CDR3 has 16 residues. Here the CDR3 DNA reads TGTGCCAGCAGCTTAGTATCCCAGGGCTCCTACAATGAGCAGTTCTTC. Amino acid sequence: CASSLVSQGSYNEQFF.

The gene calls are TRBV28 and TRBJ2-2; TRBD1 might be the D (8 bases). There are 16 residues in the CDR3. Germline V gene lookup returns CDR1 MDHEN and CDR2 SYDVKM. Between the trimmed V and J ends, which lost 5 bases and 0 bases, there was a span of 13 bases. The DNA for the CDR3 is TGTGCCAGCAGTCAGGGGGCGGGGGCGAACACCGGGGAGCTGTTTTTT. Protein product: CASSQGAGANTGELFF.

The V gene is TRBV2, the J gene TRBJ2-1; D possibly corresponds to TRBD1 (6 bases). V was clipped by 6 bases and J by 5 bases, with 14 bases between them. This CDR3 is built from 14 residues. Germline V gene data show CDR1 as SNHLY and CDR2 as FYNNEI. The CDR3 reads CASRAQDRNNEQFF. The CDR3 DNA follows: TGTGCCAGCAGAGCTCAGGACAGAAACAATGAGCAGTTCTTC.

Notes on this clone: Other DNA sequences from this sample encode an identical CDR3 as well. The rearrangement uses TRBV7-2 and TRBJ2-1, with unresolved D. Germline CDR1 is SGHTA and CDR2 is FQGNSA. This CDR3 is built from 13 residues. The V gene lost 5 bases and the J gene lost 5 bases, with 10 bases spanning the gap. The DNA of the CDR3 is TGTGCCAGCAGCCTCGGGCCAAACAATGAGCAGTTCTTC. This gives the protein CASSLGPNNEQFF.

This chain links TRBV19 with TRBJ2-5; no definite D call. Per the germline V gene, CDR1 is LNHDA and CDR2 is SQIVND (reference sequence). The germline V and J ends were trimmed by 6 bases and 5 bases, with 19 bases remaining between them. The CDR3 is 15 residues long. The chain's CDR3 is CASSPTPEFRETQYF. Written as DNA, the CDR3 is TGTGCCAGTAGCCCAACCCCTGAGTTCCGCGAGACCCAGTACTTC.

Turning to this clone: The same CDR3 is also encoded by other DNA sequences in this sample. The CDR3, as DNA: TGCGCCAGCAGTGAGGGCCTACAAGAGACCCAGTACTTC. It specifies CASSEGLQETQYF. The V and J genes are TRBV10-1 and TRBJ2-5; D is unresolved. V lost 2 bases and J lost 2, with 6 bases in between. The length of the CDR3 is 13 residues. In germline, CDR1 is WNHNN, CDR2 SYGVQD (reference sequence).

The chain is built from TRBV14 and TRBJ1-4, with D possibly matching TRBD1 (6 bases). Germline CDR1 is SGHDN and CDR2 is FVKESK. This CDR3 comprises 13 residues. Trimming shortened V by 5 bases and J by 7 bases, and 11 bases separated the two germline ends. CDR3 sequence: CASSVQGFEKLFF. CDR3 sequence (DNA): TGTGCCAGCAGCGTACAGGGTTTTGAAAAACTGTTTTTT.

The chain links TRBV28 to TRBJ1-2; D possibly corresponds to TRBD1 (5 bases). Germline CDR1 MDHEN, CDR2 SYDVKM. The CDR3 runs 15 residues. V was shortened by 5 bases and J by 3 bases, with 16 bases between the two germline ends. This CDR3 is CASSAIGREDYGYTF. CDR3 bases: TGTGCCAGCAGTGCAATTGGCAGGGAGGACTATGGCTACACCTTC.

CDR3 DNA: TGTGCCAGCAGTCCGCCCGGAATACCGTATGGCTACACCTTC. Protein: CASSPPGIPYGYTF. J is TRBJ1-2 and V is TRBV28; no clear D gene. CDR1 and CDR2 from the germline V gene are MDHEN and SYDVKM. The CDR3 is 14 residues long. Deletions cut 5 bases from V and 5 bases from J, with 15 bases between.

V usage is TRBV5-6 and J usage is TRBJ2-7; no clear D gene. Trimming removed 2 bases from V and 1 base from J, with 4 bases in between. The CDR3 is made up of 12 amino acids. Germline CDR1 SGHDT, CDR2 YYEEEE. CDR3 protein: CASSFESYEQYF. CDR3 in DNA: TGTGCCAGCAGCTTTGAATCCTACGAGCAGTACTTC.

With regard to this clone: An end of the junction differs from the germline gene, which may be a read error. The chain has TRBV2 and TRBJ1-2, with unresolved D. In germline, CDR1 is SNHLY, CDR2 FYNNEI. CDR3 size: 10 residues. The CDR3 coding sequence is TGTGCCAGCAGTGAAACGGGCTCCGTCTTC. It translates to CASSETGSVF.